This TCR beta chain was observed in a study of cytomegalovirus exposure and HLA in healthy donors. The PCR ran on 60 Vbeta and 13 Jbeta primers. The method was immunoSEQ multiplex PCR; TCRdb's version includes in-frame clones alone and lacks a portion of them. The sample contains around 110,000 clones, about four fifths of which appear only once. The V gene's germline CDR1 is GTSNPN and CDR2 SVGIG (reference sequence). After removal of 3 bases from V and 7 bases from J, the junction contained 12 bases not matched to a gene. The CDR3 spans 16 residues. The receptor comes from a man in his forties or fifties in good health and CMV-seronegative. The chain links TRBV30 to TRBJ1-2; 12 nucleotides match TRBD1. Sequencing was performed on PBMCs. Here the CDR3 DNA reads TGTGCCTGGAGCGAAGCACGGGACAGGGGGCTTCGTGGCTACACCTTC. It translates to CAWSEARDRGLRGYTF.